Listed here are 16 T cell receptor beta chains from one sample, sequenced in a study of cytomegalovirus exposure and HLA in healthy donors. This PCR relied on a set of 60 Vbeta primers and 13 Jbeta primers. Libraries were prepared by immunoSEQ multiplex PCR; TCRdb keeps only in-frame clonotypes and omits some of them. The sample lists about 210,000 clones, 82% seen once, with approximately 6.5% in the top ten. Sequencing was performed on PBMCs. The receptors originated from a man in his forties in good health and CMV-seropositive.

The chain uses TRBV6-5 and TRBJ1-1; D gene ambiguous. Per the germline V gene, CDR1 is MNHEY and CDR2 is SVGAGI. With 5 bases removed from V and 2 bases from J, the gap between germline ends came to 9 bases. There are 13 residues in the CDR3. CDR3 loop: CASSPNTNTEAFF. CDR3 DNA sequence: TGTGCCAGCAGTCCCAACACAAACACTGAAGCTTTCTTT.

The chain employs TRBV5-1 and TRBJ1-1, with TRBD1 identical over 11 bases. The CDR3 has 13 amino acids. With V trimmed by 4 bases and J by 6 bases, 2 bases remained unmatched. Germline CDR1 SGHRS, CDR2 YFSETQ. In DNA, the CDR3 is TGCGCCAGCAGCGTGGGACAGGGGGCTGAAGCTTTCTTT. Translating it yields CASSVGQGAEAFF.

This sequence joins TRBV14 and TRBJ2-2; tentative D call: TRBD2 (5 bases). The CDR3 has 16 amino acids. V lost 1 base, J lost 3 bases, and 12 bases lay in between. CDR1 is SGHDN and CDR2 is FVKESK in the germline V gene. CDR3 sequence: CASSQALAEHTGELFF. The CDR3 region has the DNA TGTGCCAGCAGCCAAGCCCTAGCCGAACACACCGGGGAGCTGTTTTTT.

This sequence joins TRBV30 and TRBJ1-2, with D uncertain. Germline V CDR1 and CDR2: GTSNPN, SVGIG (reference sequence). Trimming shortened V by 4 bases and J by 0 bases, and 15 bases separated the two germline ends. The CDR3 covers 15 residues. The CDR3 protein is CAWTTTRLTNYGYTF. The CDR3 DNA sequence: TGTGCCTGGACCACGACCCGACTTACTAACTATGGCTACACCTTC.

In nucleotides, the CDR3 is TGTGCCAGCAGCTTGGCATCCCAAACTGAAGCTTTCTTT. Translating gives CASSLASQTEAFF. This chain joins TRBV5-6 and TRBJ1-1; D is unresolved. Trimming cost V 0 bases and J 5 bases, with 8 bases left between them. Germline CDR1 is SGHDT and CDR2 is YYEEEE. There are 13 residues in the CDR3. The whole variable domain, remainder taken from reference TRBV5-6 and TRBJ1-1, is DAGVTQSPTHLIKTRGQQVTLRCSPKSGHDTVSWYQQALGQGPQFIFQYYEEEERQRGNFPDRFSGHQFPNYSSELNVNALLLGDSALYLCASSLASQTEAFFGQGTRLTVV.

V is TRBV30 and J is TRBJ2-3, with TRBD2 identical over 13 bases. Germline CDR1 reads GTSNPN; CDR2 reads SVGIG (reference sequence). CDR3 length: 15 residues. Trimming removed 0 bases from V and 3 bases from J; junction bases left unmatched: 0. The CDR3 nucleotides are TGTGCCTGGAGTGTACTAGCGGGAGGGACAGATACGCAGTATTTT. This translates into CAWSVLAGGTDTQYF.

The CDR3, as DNA: TGTGCCAGCTCAACCGACAGGGGCGACTATGGCTACACCTTC. Residues: CASSTDRGDYGYTF. The chain links TRBV18 to TRBJ1-2; TRBD1 aligns across 8 bases. Germline V gene data show CDR1 as KGHSH and CDR2 as LQKENI. This CDR3 region has 14 residues. The V and J ends lost 5 bases and 3 bases, in that order; junction bases with no gene match: 5. Combining the CDR3 with reference TRBV18 and TRBJ1-2 gives the whole variable domain NAGVMQNPRHLVRRRGQEARLRCSPMKGHSHVYWYRQLPEEGLKFMVYLQKENIIDESGMPKERFSAEFPKEGPSILRIQQVVRGDSAAYFCASSTDRGDYGYTFGSGTRLTVV.

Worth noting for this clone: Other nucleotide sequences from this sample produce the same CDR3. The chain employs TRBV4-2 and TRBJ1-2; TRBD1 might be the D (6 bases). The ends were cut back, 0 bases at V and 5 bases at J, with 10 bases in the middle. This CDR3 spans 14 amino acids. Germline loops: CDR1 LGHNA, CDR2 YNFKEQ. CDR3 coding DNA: TGTGCCAGCAGCCAAGATGCAGGGGATTATGGCTACACCTTC. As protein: CASSQDAGDYGYTF.

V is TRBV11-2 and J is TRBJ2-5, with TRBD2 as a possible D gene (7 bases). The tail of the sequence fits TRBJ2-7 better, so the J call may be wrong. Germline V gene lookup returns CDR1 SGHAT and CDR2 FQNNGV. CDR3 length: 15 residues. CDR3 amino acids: CASSLGGGKTYEQYF. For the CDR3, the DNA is TGTGCCAGCAGCTTAGGGGGGGGCAAGACCTACGAGCAGTACTTC.

The CDR3 DNA follows: TGTGCCAGCAGCGGGAGCGGGGCAGCCAAAAACATTCAGTACTTC. Its translation is CASSGSGAAKNIQYF. The chain uses TRBV9 and TRBJ2-4; 7 bases line up with TRBD2. This CDR3 spans 15 amino acids. Germline CDR1 SGDLS, CDR2 YYNGEE. V trimming: 3 bases; J trimming: 0 bases; junction bases outside the gene matches: 3.

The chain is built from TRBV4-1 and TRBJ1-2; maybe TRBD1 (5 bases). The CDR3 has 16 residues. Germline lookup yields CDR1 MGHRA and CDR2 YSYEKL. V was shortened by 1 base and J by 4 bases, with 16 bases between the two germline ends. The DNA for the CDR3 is TGCGCCAGCAGCCAAGGCCGGGGCTCGGGGGGCTATGGCTACACCTTC. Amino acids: CASSQGRGSGGYGYTF.

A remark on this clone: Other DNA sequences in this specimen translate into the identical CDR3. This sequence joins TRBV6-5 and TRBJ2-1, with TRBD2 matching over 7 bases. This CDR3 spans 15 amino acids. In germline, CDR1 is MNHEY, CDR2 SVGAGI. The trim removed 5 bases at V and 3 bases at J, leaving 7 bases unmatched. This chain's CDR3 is CASSRASGIYNEQFF. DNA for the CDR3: TGTGCCAGCAGTAGGGCTAGCGGAATCTACAATGAGCAGTTCTTC.

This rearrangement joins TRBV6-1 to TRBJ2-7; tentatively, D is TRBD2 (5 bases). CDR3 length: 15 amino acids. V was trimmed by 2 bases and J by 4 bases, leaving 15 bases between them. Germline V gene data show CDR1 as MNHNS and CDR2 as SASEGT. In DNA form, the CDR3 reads TGTGCCAGCAGTGAAAGGCCAGTGGGAGAATACGAGCAGTACTTC. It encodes CASSERPVGEYEQYF.

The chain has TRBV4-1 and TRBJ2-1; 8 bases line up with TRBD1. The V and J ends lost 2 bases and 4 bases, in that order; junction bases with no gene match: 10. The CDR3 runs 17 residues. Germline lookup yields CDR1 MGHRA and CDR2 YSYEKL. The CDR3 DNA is TGCGCCAGCAGCCAACCTGAGGGGGACAGGCCTTACAATGAGCAGTTCTTC. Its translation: CASSQPEGDRPYNEQFF.

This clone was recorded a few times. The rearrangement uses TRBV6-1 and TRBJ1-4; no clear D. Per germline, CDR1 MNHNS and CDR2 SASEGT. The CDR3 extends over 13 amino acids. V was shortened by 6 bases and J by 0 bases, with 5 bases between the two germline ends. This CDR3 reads CASRQTTNEKLFF. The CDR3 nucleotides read TGTGCCAGCAGACAGACAACTAATGAAAAACTGTTTTTT.

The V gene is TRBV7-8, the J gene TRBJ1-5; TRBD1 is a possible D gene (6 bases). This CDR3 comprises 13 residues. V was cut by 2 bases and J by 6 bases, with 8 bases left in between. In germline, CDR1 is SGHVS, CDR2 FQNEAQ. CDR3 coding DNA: TGTGCCAGCAGCTTATTGGGGGCTCAGCCCCAGCATTTT. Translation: CASSLLGAQPQHF.